The entry below gives a single T cell receptor beta chain sequence along with its context. Its specificity is unknown. In preparing each TCR library, 3500 ng of total RNA was used. A 6-nucleotide sample barcode was carried by the UMIs, which template switching added. TCRdb reprocessed the 5' RACE reads, with one entry per CDR3 protein and no DNA. The listing records 45,000 or so distinct CDR3 sequences. The source of the sample is a study of monozygotic twins with inflammatory bowel disease. Each donor had approximately 2.4 ml of blood drawn. The CDR3 is made up of 15 amino acids. Germline loops: CDR1 SGHVS, CDR2 FNYEAQ. Study-level points and caveats: IBD patients had lower TCRbeta diversity (inverse Simpson) than healthy co-twins.

This receptor was taken from a human donor with ulcerative colitis or Crohn's disease, or a healthy co-twin of an affected twin (not recorded which). The chain carries TRBV7-6 and TRBJ2-7; with no DNA, the TCRdb D assignment of TRBD2 cannot be verified. Sequencing was carried out using blood. CDR3 region: CASSPWEGRSYEQYF.